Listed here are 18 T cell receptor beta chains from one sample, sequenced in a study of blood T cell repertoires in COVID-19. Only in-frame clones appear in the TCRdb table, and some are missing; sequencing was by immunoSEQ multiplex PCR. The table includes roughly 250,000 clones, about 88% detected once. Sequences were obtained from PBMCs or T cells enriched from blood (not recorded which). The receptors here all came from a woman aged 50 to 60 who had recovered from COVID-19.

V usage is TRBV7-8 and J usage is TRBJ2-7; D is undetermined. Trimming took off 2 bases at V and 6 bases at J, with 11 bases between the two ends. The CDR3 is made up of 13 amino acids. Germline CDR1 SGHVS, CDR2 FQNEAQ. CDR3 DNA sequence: TGTGCCAGCAGCTTATCACGCGTTGGCGAGCAGTACTTC. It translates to CASSLSRVGEQYF.

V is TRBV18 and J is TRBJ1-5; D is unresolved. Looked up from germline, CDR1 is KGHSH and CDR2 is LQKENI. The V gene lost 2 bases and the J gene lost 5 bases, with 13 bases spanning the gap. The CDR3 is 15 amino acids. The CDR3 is CASSPASNGDQPQHF. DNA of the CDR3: TGTGCCAGCTCACCAGCCTCTAACGGAGATCAGCCCCAGCATTTT.

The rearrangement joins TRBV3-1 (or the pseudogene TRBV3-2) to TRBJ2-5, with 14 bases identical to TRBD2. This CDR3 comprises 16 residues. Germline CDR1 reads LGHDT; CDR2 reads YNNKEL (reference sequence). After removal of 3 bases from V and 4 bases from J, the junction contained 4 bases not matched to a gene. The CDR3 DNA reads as TGTGCCAGCAGCCATCAGACTAGCGGGAGGGCAGAGACCCAGTACTTC. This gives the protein CASSHQTSGRAETQYF.

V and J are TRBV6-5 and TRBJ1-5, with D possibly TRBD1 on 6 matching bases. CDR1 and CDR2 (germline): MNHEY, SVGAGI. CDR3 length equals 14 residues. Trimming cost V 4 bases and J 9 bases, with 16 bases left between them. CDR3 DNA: TGTGCCAGCAGTTCCCGGACAGTAGTTGGGCCCCAGCATTTT. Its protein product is CASSSRTVVGPQHF.

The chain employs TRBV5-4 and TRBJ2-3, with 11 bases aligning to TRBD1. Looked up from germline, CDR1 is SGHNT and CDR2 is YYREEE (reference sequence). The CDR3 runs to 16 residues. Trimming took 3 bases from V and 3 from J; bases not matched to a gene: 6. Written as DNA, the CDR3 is TGTGCCAGCAGCTCCGATGGACAGGGGGCAACAGATACGCAGTATTTT. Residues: CASSSDGQGATDTQYF.

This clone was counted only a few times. The CDR3 reads CASSLGSGTEAFF. The CDR3 coding sequence is TGCGCCAGCAGCTTAGGCTCGGGAACTGAAGCTTTCTTT. This sequence joins TRBV4-1 and TRBJ1-1; D gene ambiguous. V lost 5 bases to trimming and J lost 5 bases, with 12 bases between them. Germline values: CDR1 MGHRA, CDR2 YSYEKL. This CDR3 comprises 13 residues.

CDR3 DNA sequence: TGTGCCAGCAGCAAAGGGACAGGGGGCGGCCACGAGCAGTACTTC. Protein sequence: CASSKGTGGGHEQYF. The V and J genes are TRBV9 and TRBJ2-7, with 12 nucleotides matching TRBD1. Germline V CDR1 and CDR2: SGDLS, YYNGEE. The CDR3 is 15 amino acids. Unmatched junction bases numbered 7, after V lost 4 bases and J lost 5 bases.

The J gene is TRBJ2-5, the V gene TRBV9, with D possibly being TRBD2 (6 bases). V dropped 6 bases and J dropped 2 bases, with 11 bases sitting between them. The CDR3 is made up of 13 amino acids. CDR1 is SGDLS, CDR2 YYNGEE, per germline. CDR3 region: CASTSAGQETQYF. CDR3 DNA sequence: TGTGCCAGCACGTCGGCGGGGCAAGAGACCCAGTACTTC.

Here the CDR3 reads CASSSRAYLGGEQYF. CDR3 DNA: TGTGCCAGCAGCTCCCGCGCTTACCTCGGGGGCGAGCAGTACTTC. V gene TRBV7-9 combines with J gene TRBJ2-7, with D tentatively TRBD2 (6 bases). Germline loops: CDR1 SEHNR, CDR2 FQNEAQ (reference sequence). V shed 4 bases and J shed 6 bases, with 19 bases lying between them. This CDR3 region has 15 residues.

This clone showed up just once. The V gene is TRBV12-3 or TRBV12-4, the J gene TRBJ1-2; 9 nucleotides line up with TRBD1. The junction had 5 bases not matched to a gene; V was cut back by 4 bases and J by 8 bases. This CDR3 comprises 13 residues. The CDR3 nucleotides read TGTGCCAGCAGTTGGACAGGGGCTGGAGGCTACACCTTC. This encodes CASSWTGAGGYTF.

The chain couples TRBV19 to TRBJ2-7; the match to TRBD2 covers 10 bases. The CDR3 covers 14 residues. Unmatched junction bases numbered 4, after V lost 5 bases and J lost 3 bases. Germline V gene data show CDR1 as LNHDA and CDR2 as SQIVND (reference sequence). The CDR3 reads CASSPRLAGYEQYF. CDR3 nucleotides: TGTGCCAGTAGTCCTCGACTAGCGGGCTACGAGCAGTACTTC.

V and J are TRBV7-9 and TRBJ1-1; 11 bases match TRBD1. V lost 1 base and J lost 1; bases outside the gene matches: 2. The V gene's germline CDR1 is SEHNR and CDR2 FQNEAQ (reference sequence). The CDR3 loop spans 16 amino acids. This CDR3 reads CASSLGTGGQNTEAFF. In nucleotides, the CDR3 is TGTGCCAGCAGCTTAGGGACAGGGGGCCAGAACACTGAAGCTTTCTTT.

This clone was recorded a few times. This CDR3 reads CAWSRDRAVEKLFF. CDR3 coding DNA: TGTGCCTGGAGTAGGGACAGGGCTGTTGAAAAACTGTTTTTT. This chain joins TRBV30 and TRBJ1-4, with TRBD1 matching over 9 bases. Trimming cost V 2 bases and J 7 bases; bases outside gene matches: 5. The CDR3 has 14 residues. Germline values: CDR1 GTSNPN, CDR2 SVGIG (reference sequence).

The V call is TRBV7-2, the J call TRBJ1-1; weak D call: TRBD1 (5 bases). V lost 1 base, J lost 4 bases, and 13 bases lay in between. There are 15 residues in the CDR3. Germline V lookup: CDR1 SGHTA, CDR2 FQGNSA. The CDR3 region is CASSLGKGGVTEAFF. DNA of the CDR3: TGTGCCAGCAGCTTAGGTAAGGGAGGGGTCACTGAAGCTTTCTTT. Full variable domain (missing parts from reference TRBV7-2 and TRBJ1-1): GAGVSQSPSNKVTEKGKDVELRCDPISGHTALYWYRQSLGQGLEFLIYFQGNSAPDKSGLPSDRFSAERTGGSVSTLTIQRTQQEDSAVYLCASSLGKGGVTEAFFGQGTRLTVV.

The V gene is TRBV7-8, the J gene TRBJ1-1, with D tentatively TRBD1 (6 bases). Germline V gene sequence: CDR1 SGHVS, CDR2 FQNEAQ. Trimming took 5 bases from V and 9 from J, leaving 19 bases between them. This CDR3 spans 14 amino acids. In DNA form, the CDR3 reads TGTGCCAGCAGCCCAGGGAGCCAGGGGCAAAAAGCTTTCTTT. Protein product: CASSPGSQGQKAFF.

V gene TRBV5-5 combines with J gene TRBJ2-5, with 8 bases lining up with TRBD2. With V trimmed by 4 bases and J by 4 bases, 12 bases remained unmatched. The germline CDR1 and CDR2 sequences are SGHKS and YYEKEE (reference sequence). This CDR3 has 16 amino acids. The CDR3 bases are TGTGCCAGCAGCCCCAAGAGGTTAGCGGGAAGAGAGACCCAGTACTTC. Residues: CASSPKRLAGRETQYF.

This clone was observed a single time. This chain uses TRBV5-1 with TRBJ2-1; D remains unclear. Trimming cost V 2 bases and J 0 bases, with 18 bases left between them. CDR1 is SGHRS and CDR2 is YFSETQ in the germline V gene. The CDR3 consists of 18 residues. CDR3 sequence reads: CASSFLIDSESSYNEQFF. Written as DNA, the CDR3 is TGCGCCAGCAGCTTCCTAATAGACTCGGAGAGCTCCTACAATGAGCAGTTCTTC.

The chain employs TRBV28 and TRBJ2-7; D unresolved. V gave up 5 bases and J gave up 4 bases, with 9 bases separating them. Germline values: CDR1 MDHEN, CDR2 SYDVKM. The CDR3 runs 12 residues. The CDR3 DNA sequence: TGTGCCAGCAGTCCTATCGTTTACGAGCAGTACTTC. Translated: CASSPIVYEQYF.